The 13 T cell receptor beta chains listed next were all sequenced from one sample in a study of cytomegalovirus exposure and HLA in healthy donors (dated by TCRdb to 2016 to 2017). Libraries were built with the immunoSEQ multiplex PCR assay. The clones in this table, taken by TCRdb from immuneACCESS, are in-frame only. Not every clone is retained; where verified, under half of the shortfall comes from an unresolved V gene, and the cause of the rest is unknown. The sample includes a few hundred thousand clones, with over 80% observed a single time. The ten largest clones add up to over 13% of the sample. The sequenced material came from PBMCs. These receptors were taken from a woman between 25 and 40 years old in good health and CMV-seropositive.

The chain joins TRBV5-1 to TRBJ1-1; perhaps TRBD1 as D (6 bases). Trimming took 5 bases from V and 0 from J, leaving 11 bases between them. CDR1 SGHRS and CDR2 YFSETQ come from the germline V gene. The CDR3 spans 14 residues. As DNA, the CDR3 is TGCGCCAGCAGGGCTACAGGGCTGAACACTGAAGCTTTCTTT. This translates into CASRATGLNTEAFF. The full variable domain, rest sourced from reference TRBV5-1 and TRBJ1-1, is KAGVTQTPRYLIKTRGQQVTLSCSPISGHRSVSWYQQTPGQGLQFLFEYFSETQRNKGNFPGRFSGRQFSNSRSEMNVSTLELGDSALYLCASRATGLNTEAFFGQGTRLTVV.

This chain uses TRBV30 with TRBJ2-1; either TRBD1 or TRBD2 may fit D (5 bases each). CDR1 is GTSNPN, CDR2 SVGIG, per germline (reference sequence). The CDR3 runs 14 residues. The ends were cut back, 2 bases at V and 6 bases at J, with 14 bases in the middle. This chain's CDR3 is CAWSFGQGVNEQFF. DNA for the CDR3: TGTGCCTGGAGTTTTGGGCAGGGAGTCAATGAGCAGTTCTTC. Full variable domain (remainder filled in from reference TRBV30 and TRBJ2-1): SQTIHQWPATLVQPVGSPLSLECTVEGTSNPNLYWYRQAAGRGLQLLFYSVGIGQISSEVPQNLSASRPQDRQFILSSKKLLLSDSGFYLCAWSFGQGVNEQFFGPGTRLTVL.

The CDR3 reads CASSPSLSTFTDTQYF. Here the CDR3 DNA reads TGTGCCAGCAGTCCTAGTTTATCTACCTTTACAGATACGCAGTATTTT. This sequence joins TRBV25-1 and TRBJ2-3; no firm D call. CDR1 and CDR2 (germline): MGHDK, SYGVNS. V lost 5 bases and J 3 bases, leaving 18 bases between the germline ends. This CDR3 is built from 16 residues.

This clone has a single count. J is TRBJ1-2 and V is TRBV9; tentative D call: TRBD1 (6 bases). Germline V gene data show CDR1 as SGDLS and CDR2 as YYNGEE. The length of the CDR3 is 13 residues. V lost 4 bases to trimming and J lost 3 bases, with 10 bases between them. The CDR3 DNA reads TGTGCCAGCAGCCAGACAGGCGACTATGGCTACACCTTC. This translates into CASSQTGDYGYTF.

The V gene is TRBV6-1, the J gene TRBJ1-2, with D perhaps matching TRBD1 (5 bases). The CDR3 consists of 12 residues. Germline V gives CDR1 MNHNS, CDR2 SASEGT. V gave up 7 bases and J gave up 5 bases, with 11 bases separating them. DNA for the CDR3: TGTGCCAGCAACCTCCAGGGATATGGCTACACCTTC. Translated: CASNLQGYGYTF.

This chain connects TRBV29-1 to TRBJ1-2, with D perhaps matching TRBD1 (6 bases). The CDR3 is 12 residues long. Trimming took off 3 bases at V and 4 bases at J, with 9 bases between the two ends. CDR1 is SQVTM, CDR2 ANQGSEA, per germline. The CDR3 DNA follows: TGCAGCGTTGATACAGGGATCTATGGCTACACCTTC. It translates to CSVDTGIYGYTF. Full variable domain (outside the CDR3, taken from reference TRBV29-1 and TRBJ1-2): SAVISQKPSRDICQRGTSLTIQCQVDSQVTMMFWYRQQPGQSLTLIATANQGSEATYESGFVIDKFPISRPNLTFSTLTVSNMSPEDSSIYLCSVDTGIYGYTFGSGTRLTVV.

The chain links TRBV5-1 to TRBJ2-7; D is possibly TRBD1 or TRBD2 (5 bases each). The CDR3 has 15 residues. CDR1 is SGHRS, CDR2 YFSETQ, per germline. V was cut by 0 bases and J by 0 bases, with 10 bases left in between. The CDR3 is CASSLVPGSSYEQYF. Here the CDR3 DNA reads TGCGCCAGCAGCTTGGTGCCAGGGAGCTCCTACGAGCAGTACTTC.

This clone turned up a few times. The genes are TRBV4-1 and TRBJ1-2, with TRBD1 matching 8 bases. V shed 0 bases and J 8 bases; nucleotides not matched to a gene: 8. CDR3 length: 15 amino acids. CDR1 MGHRA and CDR2 YSYEKL come from the germline V gene. The CDR3 loop reads CASSQERQGARGYTF. The CDR3 DNA sequence: TGCGCCAGCAGCCAAGAACGGCAGGGGGCGCGAGGCTACACCTTC.

This clone was picked up a small number of times. V is TRBV5-1 and J is TRBJ2-1; D possibly corresponds to TRBD2 (6 bases). The CDR3 runs to 15 residues. Germline assignment: CDR1 SGHRS and CDR2 YFSETQ. The V gene lost 0 bases and the J gene lost 3 bases, with 10 bases spanning the gap. The CDR3 protein is CASSLGDSIYNEQFF. The CDR3 nucleotides are TGCGCCAGCAGCTTGGGGGACTCCATCTACAATGAGCAGTTCTTC.

The rearrangement joins TRBV19 to TRBJ1-1; D gene ambiguous. V lost 5 bases, J lost 4 bases, and 11 bases lay in between. The CDR3 consists of 13 residues. The germline CDR1 and CDR2 sequences are LNHDA and SQIVND (reference sequence). The CDR3 loop is CASSLSGFTEAFF. Written as DNA, the CDR3 is TGTGCCAGTAGTCTTTCGGGTTTCACTGAAGCTTTCTTT.

The chain employs TRBV30 and TRBJ2-4; the match to TRBD1 covers 7 bases. Trimming took 1 base from V and 9 from J; bases not matched to a gene: 6. This CDR3 comprises 13 residues. Looked up from germline, CDR1 is GTSNPN and CDR2 is SVGIG (reference sequence). CDR3 coding DNA: TGTGCCTGGAGTGGGACAGGAGAAGGCATTCAGTACTTC. Translating it yields CAWSGTGEGIQYF.

This chain links TRBV11-3 with TRBJ2-5; a possible D gene is TRBD1 (5 bases). The CDR3 is 15 residues long. V lost 0 bases, J lost 3 bases, and 11 bases lay in between. Germline CDR1 is SGHNT and CDR2 is YENEEA. CDR3 loop: CASSLDPNRKETQYF. CDR3 in DNA: TGTGCCAGCAGCTTAGATCCCAACAGGAAAGAGACCCAGTACTTC.

The J gene is TRBJ2-2, the V gene TRBV12-5, with TRBD2 as a possible D gene (5 bases). The V and J ends lost 6 bases and 5 bases respectively, with 7 bases between them. Per germline, CDR1 LGHNT and CDR2 FRNRAP. The CDR3 contains 12 residues. The CDR3 DNA is TGTGCTAGTGGCCGAGGGACCGGGGAGCTGTTTTTT. The encoded protein is CASGRGTGELFF. The full variable domain, its missing parts supplied by reference TRBV12-5 and TRBJ2-2, is DARVTQTPRHKVTEMGQEVTMRCQPILGHNTVFWYRQTMMQGLELLAYFRNRAPLDDSGMPKDRFSAEMPDATLATLKIQPSEPRDSAVYFCASGRGTGELFFGEGSRLTVL.